These 22 T cell receptor beta chains originate from one sample sequenced in a study of T cell responses to AZD1222 COVID-19 vaccine. The repertoire was sequenced with immunoSEQ multiplex PCR; TCRdb's copy has only in-frame clones and lacks some. Seen here are some 140,000 clones, approximately 90% observed once, and the top ten hold 2.5% to 3.5%. The sequencing used peripheral blood, collected on day 0 of AZD1222 vaccination. These receptors were taken from an adult in good health.

The genes are TRBV7-9 and TRBJ2-6, with TRBD1 matching over 7 bases. The V and J ends lost 6 bases and 0 bases, in that order; junction bases with no gene match: 5. CDR3 length: 16 amino acids. Germline-derived CDR1 and CDR2 are SEHNR and FQNEAQ (reference sequence). As DNA, the CDR3 is TGTGCCAGCAGTTGGACAGGCGTCTCTGGGGCCAACGTCCTGACTTTC. Translating gives CASSWTGVSGANVLTF.

The chain couples TRBV6-5 to TRBJ1-3; D remains ambiguous. The CDR3 sequence is 13 residues long. In germline, CDR1 is MNHEY, CDR2 SVGAGI. V was trimmed by 5 bases and J by 1 base, leaving 6 bases between them. This CDR3 reads CASSLTSGNTIYF. Here the CDR3 DNA reads TGTGCCAGCAGTCTCACTTCTGGAAACACCATATATTTT.

This clone showed up just once. This chain uses TRBV5-1 with TRBJ2-3; the D call may be TRBD1 or TRBD2 (5 bases each). The germline V gene has CDR1 SGHRS and CDR2 YFSETQ. With 1 base removed from V and 6 bases from J, the gap between germline ends came to 18 bases. CDR3 size: 16 residues. In DNA form, the CDR3 reads TGCGCCAGCAGCTTGATACCCATCGACGGGGCGGATACGCAGTATTTT. Translation: CASSLIPIDGADTQYF.

This clone was counted a few times. The CDR3 DNA is TGTGCCAGCTCACCAAATGGAGGGCCACATAACTATGGCTACACCTTC. Its translation is CASSPNGGPHNYGYTF. The V gene is TRBV18, the J gene TRBJ1-2; D not certain. Germline V CDR1 and CDR2: KGHSH, LQKENI. This CDR3 contains 16 residues. Trimming cost V 2 bases and J 1 base, with 14 bases left between them. Combining the CDR3 with reference TRBV18 and TRBJ1-2 gives the whole variable domain NAGVMQNPRHLVRRRGQEARLRCSPMKGHSHVYWYRQLPEEGLKFMVYLQKENIIDESGMPKERFSAEFPKEGPSILRIQQVVRGDSAAYFCASSPNGGPHNYGYTFGSGTRLTVV.

This clone appeared a single time. The genes are TRBV9 and TRBJ2-1; 7 bases match TRBD2. V was clipped by 4 bases and J by 5 bases; unmatched bases: 12. Germline lookup yields CDR1 SGDLS and CDR2 YYNGEE. The CDR3 sequence is 16 residues long. DNA for the CDR3: TGTGCCAGCAGCCTGGAACCGGGAGGAACGAACAATGAGCAGTTCTTC. This translates into CASSLEPGGTNNEQFF. Filled out from reference TRBV9 and TRBJ2-1, the complete variable domain reads DSGVTQTPKHLITATGQRVTLRCSPRSGDLSVYWYQQSLDQGLQFLIQYYNGEERAKGNILERFSAQQFPDLHSELNLSSLELGDSALYFCASSLEPGGTNNEQFFGPGTRLTVL.

The chain combines TRBV27 with TRBJ2-6; D uncertain. V was trimmed by 4 bases and J by 3 bases, leaving 7 bases between them. Germline V gene lookup returns CDR1 MNHEY and CDR2 SMNVEV (reference sequence). The CDR3 loop spans 14 amino acids. The CDR3 loop is CASSYGFGANVLTF. CDR3 sequence (DNA): TGTGCCAGCAGTTATGGGTTTGGGGCCAACGTCCTGACTTTC.

The rearrangement links TRBV7-8 to TRBJ1-1; no clear D. The CDR3 consists of 16 residues. Trimming cost V 5 bases and J 2 bases, with 18 bases left between them. CDR1 and CDR2 from the germline V gene are SGHVS and FQNEAQ. The CDR3 sequence: CASSIQGRIYNTEAFF. The CDR3, as DNA: TGTGCCAGCAGCATTCAAGGGCGGATATACAACACTGAAGCTTTCTTT.

V gene TRBV4-1 combines with J gene TRBJ1-2; 7 nucleotides align to TRBD1. V shed 1 base, J shed 7 bases, and the junction held 9 bases outside the gene matches. CDR1 MGHRA and CDR2 YSYEKL come from the germline V gene. The CDR3 covers 15 residues. The CDR3 DNA follows: TGCGCCAGCAGCCAAGGGCAGGGGGTTATCAGTGGCTACACCTTC. Translated, it gives CASSQGQGVISGYTF.

The chain has TRBV28 and TRBJ1-3; possible D gene TRBD1, 5 bases. Germline V lookup: CDR1 MDHEN, CDR2 SYDVKM. The V end lost 6 bases, the J end lost 2 bases, and 17 bases lay between the germline ends. The CDR3 sequence is 16 residues long. Written as DNA, the CDR3 is TGTGCCAGCAGCGGGACCTCAAGGGGCACTGGAAACACCATATATTTT. Its translation is CASSGTSRGTGNTIYF.

V and J are TRBV28 and TRBJ2-2; maybe TRBD2 (6 bases). This CDR3 has 14 residues. The germline V gene encodes CDR1 MDHEN and CDR2 SYDVKM. V shed 4 bases and J shed 4 bases, with 10 bases lying between them. The CDR3 coding sequence is TGTGCCAGCAGTTACGGACTACTCACCGGGGAGCTGTTTTTT. Amino acid sequence: CASSYGLLTGELFF.

This clone was observed a single time. The chain uses TRBV7-9 and TRBJ2-5, with 7 bases fitting TRBD2. Looked up from germline, CDR1 is SEHNR and CDR2 is FQNEAQ (reference sequence). With 8 bases clipped from V and 5 bases from J, the junction kept 11 bases outside the gene matches. The CDR3 sequence is 14 residues long. CDR3 loop: CASCRAGGVETQYF. DNA of the CDR3: TGTGCCAGCTGTCGGGCTGGGGGGGTGGAGACCCAGTACTTC.

The rearrangement joins TRBV19 to TRBJ2-7; 9 nucleotides agree with TRBD1. The CDR3 has 15 residues. The J segment lost 3 bases and the V segment lost 3 bases, leaving 6 bases of the junction unmatched. The germline V gene has CDR1 LNHDA and CDR2 SQIVND (reference sequence). The chain's CDR3 is CASSIPGQGIYEQYF. The CDR3 DNA reads TGTGCCAGTAGTATCCCGGGACAGGGAATCTACGAGCAGTACTTC.

The chain uses TRBV7-2 and TRBJ1-2, with D perhaps TRBD1 (6 bases). With 5 bases removed from V and 6 bases from J, the gap between germline ends came to 19 bases. Looked up from germline, CDR1 is SGHTA and CDR2 is FQGNSA. This CDR3 has 15 amino acids. The DNA of the CDR3 is TGTGCCAGCAGCCCCCGGTGGGGGGCAGGGAATGGCTACACCTTC. It translates to CASSPRWGAGNGYTF.

The V and J genes are TRBV15 and TRBJ1-5; no reliable D call. Germline CDR1 and CDR2: LNHNV and YYDKDF (reference sequence). The CDR3 is 13 amino acids. V shed 6 bases and J shed 4 bases, with 10 bases lying between them. CDR3 DNA: TGTGCCACCAGGAGGACGGTGAATCAGCCCCAGCATTTT. Translating gives CATRRTVNQPQHF.

This rearrangement joins TRBV6-4 to TRBJ2-1, with D perhaps TRBD2 (7 bases). In germline, CDR1 is MRHNA, CDR2 SNTAGT. The CDR3 runs 15 residues. The V end was cut by 6 bases, the J end by 6 bases, with 18 bases between. CDR3 nucleotides: TGTGCCAGCAGCCCGGAGGGGGAGGGGTTCAATGAGCAGTTCTTC. Translating gives CASSPEGEGFNEQFF.

V gene TRBV5-4 combines with J gene TRBJ1-2; D might be TRBD1 (6 bases). Germline CDR1 SGHNT, CDR2 YYREEE (reference sequence). The CDR3 totals 13 residues. Trimming pared 0 bases from V and 8 bases from J, leaving 11 bases between. CDR3 DNA sequence: TGTGCCAGCAGCTTGGACCAGGGGAGAGGCTACACCTTC. It translates to CASSLDQGRGYTF.

This chain joins TRBV4-3 and TRBJ2-2; 9 bases agree with TRBD1. CDR1 and CDR2 from the germline V gene are LGHNA and YSLEER. The CDR3 consists of 16 residues. V trimming: 4 bases; J trimming: 4 bases; junction bases outside the gene matches: 7. The CDR3, as DNA: TGCGCCAGCAGCCCTTACGACAGGGGGGGCACCGGGGAGCTGTTTTTT. It codes for CASSPYDRGGTGELFF.

The rearrangement joins TRBV5-6 to TRBJ2-7; the match to TRBD1 covers 10 bases. The CDR3 spans 14 residues. After removal of 2 bases from V and 2 bases from J, the junction contained 1 base not matched to a gene. The germline CDR1 and CDR2 sequences are SGHDT and YYEEEE. CDR3: CASSLGTGAYEQYF. The CDR3 DNA sequence: TGTGCCAGCAGCTTAGGGACAGGGGCCTACGAGCAGTACTTC. Together with reference TRBV5-6 and TRBJ2-7, the CDR3 gives the full variable domain: DAGVTQSPTHLIKTRGQQVTLRCSPKSGHDTVSWYQQALGQGPQFIFQYYEEEERQRGNFPDRFSGHQFPNYSSELNVNALLLGDSALYLCASSLGTGAYEQYFGPGTRLTVT.

The CDR3 DNA follows: TGTGCCAGCACCTCAAAGCGACAGGGTAAAGATGAAAAACTGTTTTTT. This gives the protein CASTSKRQGKDEKLFF. The chain recombines TRBV27 with TRBJ1-4; 7 nucleotides match TRBD1. The CDR3 loop spans 16 amino acids. J gave up 6 bases and V 7 bases, and 14 bases lay outside the gene matches. CDR1 is MNHEY and CDR2 is SMNVEV in the germline V gene (reference sequence). Full variable domain (outside the CDR3, taken from reference TRBV27 and TRBJ1-4): EAQVTQNPRYLITVTGKKLTVTCSQNMNHEYMSWYRQDPGLGLRQIYYSMNVEVTDKGDVPEGYKVSRKEKRNFPLILESPSPNQTSLYFCASTSKRQGKDEKLFFGSGTQLSVL.

The sample holds one count of this clone. This chain connects TRBV19 to TRBJ2-7, with D uncertain. Germline CDR1 and CDR2: LNHDA and SQIVND (reference sequence). This CDR3 is 13 amino acids long. Trimming pared 4 bases from V and 5 bases from J, leaving 12 bases between. The CDR3 nucleotides read TGTGCCAGTAGTAATTTACCGGTTGACGAGCAGTACTTC. Its protein is CASSNLPVDEQYF.

The chain joins TRBV28 to TRBJ2-6; D is tentatively TRBD1 or TRBD2 (5 bases each). In germline, CDR1 is MDHEN, CDR2 SYDVKM. The CDR3 is 16 amino acids. Trimming removed 6 bases from V and 0 bases from J, with 12 bases in between. The CDR3 reads CASSIRGLSGANVLTF. The CDR3 nucleotides read TGTGCCAGCAGCATACGGGGCCTCTCTGGGGCCAACGTCCTGACTTTC.

The chain joins TRBV6-6 to TRBJ1-5, with TRBD1 identical over 9 bases. The CDR3 has 18 amino acids. CDR1 is MNHNY, CDR2 SVGAGI, per germline (reference sequence). J was trimmed by 3 bases and V by 5 bases; bases with no gene match: 14. CDR3 nucleotide sequence: TGTGCCAGCAGTCCCCTGGCCCCTCGGGACAGGGCCAATCAGCCCCAGCATTTT. Translating it yields CASSPLAPRDRANQPQHF.